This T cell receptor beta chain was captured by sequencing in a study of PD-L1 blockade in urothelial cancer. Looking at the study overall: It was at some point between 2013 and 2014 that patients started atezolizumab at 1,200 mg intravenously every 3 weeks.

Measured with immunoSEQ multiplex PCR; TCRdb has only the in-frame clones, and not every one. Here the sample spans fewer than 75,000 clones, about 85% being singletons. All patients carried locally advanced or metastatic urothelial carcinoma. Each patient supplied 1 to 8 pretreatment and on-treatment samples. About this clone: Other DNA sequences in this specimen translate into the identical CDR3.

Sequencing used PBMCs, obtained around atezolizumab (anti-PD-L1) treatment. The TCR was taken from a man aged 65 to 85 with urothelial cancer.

The CDR3 nucleotides read TGTGCCAGCAGCGTAGATGTGGGACAGGGGTATGGTCGCGGTGGCTACACCTTC. This codes for CASSVDVGQGYGRGGYTF. This chain joins TRBV9 and TRBJ1-2; TRBD1 matches at 10 bases. The J segment lost 7 bases and the V segment lost 0 bases, leaving 15 bases of the junction unmatched. Germline V CDR1 and CDR2: SGDLS, YYNGEE. The CDR3 covers 18 residues.